Listed below are T cell receptor beta chains from one sample, sequenced in a study of neurological immune-mediated disorders. TCRdb called the 5' RACE reads again in MiXCR, with one record for every CDR3 protein. The sample has some 95,000 distinct CDR3 sequences; roughly 4% are singletons. Sequenced sample: PBMCs. These receptors were collected from a woman under 30 with multiple sclerosis. CDR3s include the opening cysteine and the closing phenylalanine or tryptophan. Each record gives: clone size, V gene, J gene, D gene, CDR3 protein, CDR3 DNA. D genes are given only for firm matches. A row's size may be missing; if present it is once, few, many or a size class.

abundance: many
v_gene: TRBV3-1
j_gene: TRBJ1-4
d_gene: NA
CDR3aa: CASSHHWPSSATNEKLFF
CDR3nt: TGTGCCAGCAGCCACCATTGGCCCTCCTCCGCTACGAATGAAAAACTGTTTTTT

abundance: many
v_gene: TRBV5-1
j_gene: TRBJ2-7
d_gene: NA
CDR3aa: CASSQTGTIYEQYF
CDR3nt: TGCGCCAGCAGCCAGACCGGGACAATCTACGAGCAGTACTTC

abundance: many
v_gene: TRBV7-3
j_gene: TRBJ2-7
d_gene: NA
CDR3aa: CASSLNGDSYYEQYF
CDR3nt: TGTGCCAGCAGCTTAAATGGCGACAGTTACTACGAGCAGTACTTC

abundance: many
v_gene: TRBV5-1
j_gene: TRBJ2-2
d_gene: TRBD2
CDR3aa: CASSLGLATTGELFF
CDR3nt: TGCGCCAGCAGCTTGGGACTAGCGACCACCGGGGAGCTGTTTTTT

abundance: many
v_gene: TRBV7-6
j_gene: TRBJ1-3
d_gene: NA
CDR3aa: CASSLERAGGSGNTIYF
CDR3nt: TGTGCCAGCAGCTTAGAACGGGCGGGGGGTTCTGGAAACACCATATATTTT

abundance: NA
v_gene: TRBV7-3
j_gene: TRBJ1-3
d_gene: NA
CDR3aa: CASSLTPSGHNSGNTIYF
CDR3nt: TGTGCCAGCAGCTTAACTCCAAGTGGGCATAACTCTGGAAACACCATATATTTT

abundance: many
v_gene: TRBV12-3/TRBV12-4
j_gene: TRBJ2-3
d_gene: NA
CDR3aa: CASSLLAKGDTQYF
CDR3nt: TGTGCCAGCAGTTTACTCGCGAAGGGAGATACGCAGTATTTT

abundance: many
v_gene: TRBV30
j_gene: TRBJ1-1
d_gene: NA
CDR3aa: CAYSGYTEAFF
CDR3nt: TGTGCCTACTCAGGCTACACTGAAGCTTTCTTT

abundance: many
v_gene: TRBV10-1
j_gene: TRBJ2-4
d_gene: NA
CDR3aa: CASSESNLAKNIQYF
CDR3nt: TGCGCCAGCAGTGAGTCGAACTTAGCCAAAAACATTCAGTACTTC

abundance: many
v_gene: TRBV20-1
j_gene: TRBJ2-5
d_gene: NA
CDR3aa: CRPVPAANQETQYF
CDR3nt: TGCAGACCAGTCCCGGCAGCTAACCAAGAGACCCAGTACTTC